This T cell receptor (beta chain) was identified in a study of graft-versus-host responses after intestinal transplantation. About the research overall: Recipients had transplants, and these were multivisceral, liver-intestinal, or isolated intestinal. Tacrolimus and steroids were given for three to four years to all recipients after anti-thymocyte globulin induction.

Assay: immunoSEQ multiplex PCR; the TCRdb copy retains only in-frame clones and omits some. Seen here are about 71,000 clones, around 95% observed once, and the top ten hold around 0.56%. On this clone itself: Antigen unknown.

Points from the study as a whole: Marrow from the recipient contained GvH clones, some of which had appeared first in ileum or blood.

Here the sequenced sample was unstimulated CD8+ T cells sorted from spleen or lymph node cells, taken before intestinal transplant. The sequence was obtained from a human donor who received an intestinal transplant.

Here the CDR3 reads CASSADQLAYYQETQYF. The CDR3 nucleotides are TGTGCCAGCAGCGCCGACCAGCTAGCGTACTATCAAGAGACCCAGTACTTC. The rearrangement joins TRBV9 to TRBJ2-5; a possible D gene is TRBD2 (6 bases). V lost 3 bases and J 2 bases, leaving 20 bases between the germline ends. Germline V CDR1 and CDR2: SGDLS, YYNGEE. The CDR3 runs 17 residues.